A selection of T cell receptor beta chains follows, all from one sample in a study of beta chain features in type 1 diabetes. This table comes from immunoSEQ multiplex PCR, and its TCRdb copy is limited to in-frame clones, with some not included. The sample includes 400,000 to 600,000 clones, 30% of them seen just once. Sequencing was performed on naive CD4+ T cells from blood. The receptors shown here come from a man younger than 35 in good health. The CDR3 runs from the conserved cysteine through the conserved F or W. The D gene is left open where the match is weak. Not all rows give a size; the values are once, few, many and, for expanded clones, a class.

TRBJ2-2,-,-,TRBV14,CASSHRGHPNTGELFF,TGTGCCAGCAGCCACAGGGGACACCCGAACACCGGGGAGCTGTTTTTT
TRBJ2-5,-,TRBD2,TRBV10-3,CAISRTSGYAETQYF,TGTGCCATCAGTAGGACTAGCGGGTATGCCGAGACCCAGTACTTC
TRBJ2-3,few,-,TRBV10-3,CAISEIPTDTQYF,TGTGCCATCAGTGAGATCCCCACAGATACGCAGTATTTT
TRBJ2-1,-,TRBD1,TRBV7-2,CASSLTGQGANEQFF,TGTGCCAGCAGCTTAACGGGACAGGGGGCGAATGAGCAGTTCTTC
TRBJ2-5,few,TRBD2,TRBV29-1,CSVYPRLAGGGETQYF,TGCAGCGTTTACCCCCGACTAGCGGGAGGAGGAGAGACCCAGTACTTC
TRBJ1-5,-,TRBD1,TRBV27,CASSFRTGVSGNQPQHF,TGTGCCAGCAGTTTCCGCACAGGGGTTTCTGGCAATCAGCCCCAGCATTTT
TRBJ2-6,-,TRBD1,TRBV15,CATSRDLRQGAHGANVLTF,TGTGCCACCAGCAGAGATCTGAGGCAGGGGGCGCATGGGGCCAACGTCCTGACTTTC
TRBJ2-7,few,TRBD1,TRBV29-1,CSAARDRGYEQYF,TGCAGCGCCGCCCGCGACAGGGGATACGAGCAGTACTTC
TRBJ2-6,few,-,TRBV29-1,CSAGYFSGANVLTF,TGCAGCGCCGGGTATTTTTCTGGGGCCAACGTCCTGACTTTC
TRBJ2-2,once,-,TRBV30,CAWSEDTGELFF,TGTGCCTGGAGTGAGGACACCGGGGAGCTGTTTTTT
TRBJ1-1,few,-,TRBV25-1,CASSGLLNTEAFF,TGTGCCAGCAGTGGGTTACTTAACACTGAAGCTTTCTTT
TRBJ2-3,-,-,TRBV5-4,CASSLAPRGGTDTQYF,TGTGCCAGCAGCTTGGCTCCCAGGGGAGGGACAGATACGCAGTATTTT
TRBJ1-5,-,-,TRBV28,CASSSSPGLNSNQPQHF,TGTGCCAGCAGTTCCTCTCCGGGACTGAATAGCAATCAGCCCCAGCATTTT
TRBJ2-5,few,-,TRBV27,CASSQGTTGETQYF,TGTGCCAGCAGCCAAGGGACAACGGGGGAGACCCAGTACTTC
TRBJ2-3,few,TRBD2,TRBV7-9,CASSLPSGAFTDTQYF,TGTGCCAGCAGCTTACCTAGCGGAGCTTTCACAGATACGCAGTATTTT
TRBJ2-7,-,-,TRBV5-1,CASSQGTESTYEQYF,TGCGCCAGCAGCCAAGGGACCGAGTCTACCTACGAGCAGTACTTC
TRBJ2-3,-,-,TRBV14,CASSPRQSDTQYF,TGTGCCAGCAGCCCTAGGCAGTCGGATACGCAGTATTTT
TRBJ2-5,-,TRBD2,TRBV29-1,CSVGGPGGQETQYF,TGCAGCGTTGGGGGACCGGGGGGCCAAGAGACCCAGTACTTC
TRBJ2-1,few,TRBD2,TRBV5-1,CASSSGLGLRFF,TGCGCCAGCAGCTCAGGACTAGGCTTACGGTTCTTC
TRBJ2-1,few,-,TRBV4-2,CASSPQGSLYEQFF,TGTGCCAGCAGTCCACAGGGAAGTCTCTATGAGCAGTTCTTC
TRBJ2-1,few,-,TRBV27,CASSPKRLTVGDEQFF,TGTGCCAGCAGTCCCAAGAGGTTAACAGTTGGGGATGAGCAGTTCTTC
TRBJ1-1,-,-,TRBV29-1,CSVSQGNTEAFF,TGCAGCGTTTCGCAGGGGAACACTGAAGCTTTCTTT
TRBJ2-5,few,TRBD2,TRBV7-2,CASSLGLAGGQETQYF,TGTGCCAGCAGCCTCGGACTAGCGGGCGGCCAAGAGACCCAGTACTTC
TRBJ2-5,-,-,TRBV19,CASSPDSQETQYF,TGTGCCAGTAGTCCCGACAGCCAAGAGACCCAGTACTTC
TRBJ2-5,few,-,TRBV27,CASRRGAGDQETQYF,TGTGCCAGCAGAAGGGGGGCAGGCGACCAAGAGACCCAGTACTTC
TRBJ2-7,-,-,TRBV7-2,CASWDTYSYEQYF,TGTGCCAGCTGGGATACCTACTCCTACGAGCAGTACTTC